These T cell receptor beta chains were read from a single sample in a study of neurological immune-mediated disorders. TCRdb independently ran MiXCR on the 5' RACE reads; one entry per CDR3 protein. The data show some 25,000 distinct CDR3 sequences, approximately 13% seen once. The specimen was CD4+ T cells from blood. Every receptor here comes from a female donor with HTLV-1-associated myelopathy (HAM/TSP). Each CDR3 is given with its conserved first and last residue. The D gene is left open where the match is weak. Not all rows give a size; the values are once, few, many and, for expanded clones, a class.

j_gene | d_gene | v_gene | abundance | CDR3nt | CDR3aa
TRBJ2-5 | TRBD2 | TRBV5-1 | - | TGCGCCAGCAGCTTGGTCCTAGCGGGGGGGCCAGAGACCCAGTACTTC | CASSLVLAGGPETQYF
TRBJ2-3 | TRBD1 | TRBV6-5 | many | TGTGCCAGCAGTTACAAGGGACAGACCACAGATACGCAGTATTTT | CASSYKGQTTDTQYF
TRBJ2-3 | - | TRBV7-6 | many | TGTGCCAGCAGCTTAGCGCCCACAGATACGCAGTATTTT | CASSLAPTDTQYF
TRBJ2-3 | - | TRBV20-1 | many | TGCAGTGCTAGAGATTCCGGCGGGAGCACAGATACGCAGTATTTT | CSARDSGGSTDTQYF
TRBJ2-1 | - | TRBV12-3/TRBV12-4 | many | TGTGCCAGCAGTCCTCGGGGGGCTAGAGTCAATGAGCAGTTCTTC | CASSPRGARVNEQFF
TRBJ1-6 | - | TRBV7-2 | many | TGTGCCAGCAGCTTAGGGGCAGGGTTTGTTAATTCACCCCTCCACTTT | CASSLGAGFVNSPLHF
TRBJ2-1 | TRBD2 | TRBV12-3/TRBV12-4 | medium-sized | TGTGCCAGCACTCTAGCGGCTCCCGACAATGAGCAGTTCTTC | CASTLAAPDNEQFF
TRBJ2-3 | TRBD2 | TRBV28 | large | TGTGCCAGCAGTTCCCGGGGGGGCACAGATACGCAGTATTTT | CASSSRGGTDTQYF
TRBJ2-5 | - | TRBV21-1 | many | TGTGCCAGCAGCAAGGGGCCCCAATCCGGAGAGACCCAGTACTTC | CASSKGPQSGETQYF
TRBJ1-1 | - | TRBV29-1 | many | TGCAGCGTTGAAGGCCAGGGGATGAACACTGAAGCTTTCTTT | CSVEGQGMNTEAFF
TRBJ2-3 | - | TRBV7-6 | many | TGTGCCAGCAGCTTACAGGAAACAGATACGCAGTATTTT | CASSLQETDTQYF
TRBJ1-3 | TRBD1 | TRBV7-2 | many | TGTGCCAGCAGCTTAGCCTGGGACAGGGCGTCCGGAAACACCATATATTTT | CASSLAWDRASGNTIYF
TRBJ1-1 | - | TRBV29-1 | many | TGCAGCGCCCTACCGGGGGCCAACACTGAAGCTTTCTTT | CSALPGANTEAFF
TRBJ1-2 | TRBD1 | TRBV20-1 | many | TGCAGTGCTACCTCGGACAGGGGGAACTATGGCTACACCTTC | CSATSDRGNYGYTF
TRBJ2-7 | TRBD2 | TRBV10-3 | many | TGTGCCATCAGTCCTACCACTAGCGGGAGTATGAGGTACGAGCAGTACTTC | CAISPTTSGSMRYEQYF
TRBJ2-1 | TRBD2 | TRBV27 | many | TGTGCCAGCAGTTTAACGGCGGGAGGGCACAATGAGCAGTTCTTC | CASSLTAGGHNEQFF
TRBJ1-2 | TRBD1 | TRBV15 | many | TGTGCCACCAGCAGACCCGGACAGGCTAACTATGGCTACACCTTC | CATSRPGQANYGYTF
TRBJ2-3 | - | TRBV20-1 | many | TGCAGTGCTCACCCCACGGGCGTAGCAGATACGCAGTATTTT | CSAHPTGVADTQYF
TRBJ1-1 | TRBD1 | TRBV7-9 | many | TGTGCCAGCAGCTTAAGAGGCAGGGGGCTAACTGAAGCTTTCTTT | CASSLRGRGLTEAFF
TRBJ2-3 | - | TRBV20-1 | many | TGCAGTGGACGGGAGACTAGCACAGATACGCAGTATTTT | CSGRETSTDTQYF
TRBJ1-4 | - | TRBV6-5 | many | TGTGCCAGCAGTTACATGGGGACGGGGGAAAAACTGTTTTTT | CASSYMGTGEKLFF
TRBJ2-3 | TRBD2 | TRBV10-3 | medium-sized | TGTGCCATCAGTGAGTCGGGACTAGCGAACACAGATACGCAGTATTTT | CAISESGLANTDTQYF
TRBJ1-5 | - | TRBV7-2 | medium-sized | TGTGCCAGCAGCTTAGGAGGGGGGAGCAATCAGCCCCAGCATTTT | CASSLGGGSNQPQHF
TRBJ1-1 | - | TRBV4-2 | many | TGTGCCAGCAGCCAAGATTGGTTGGTGGGCACTGAAGCTTTCTTT | CASSQDWLVGTEAFF
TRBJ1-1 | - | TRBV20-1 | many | TGCAGTGCTAGAAGGGCTATGAACACTGAAGCTTTCTTT | CSARRAMNTEAFF
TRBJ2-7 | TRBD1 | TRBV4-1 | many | TGCGCCAGCAGCCAAGGAGACAGGGGTGCCACCTACGAGCAGTACTTC | CASSQGDRGATYEQYF
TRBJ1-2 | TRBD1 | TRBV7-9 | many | TGTGCCAGCAACTTCCAAGGGACAGTTTCTAACTATGGCTACACCTTC | CASNFQGTVSNYGYTF
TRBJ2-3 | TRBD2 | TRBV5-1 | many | TGCGCCAGCAGCTTGGGGACTAGCGGGGGCACAGATACGCAGTATTTT | CASSLGTSGGTDTQYF
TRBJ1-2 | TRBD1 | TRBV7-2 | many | TGTGCCAGCAGCTTAGTTGCGACAGGGGGTTATGGCTACACCTTC | CASSLVATGGYGYTF
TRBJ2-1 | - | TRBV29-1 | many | TGCAGCGTCCACCCCGACGGCTACAATGAGCAGTTCTTC | CSVHPDGYNEQFF
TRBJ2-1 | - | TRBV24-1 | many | TGTGCCACCAGTGATACCGCTCCGATCAATGAGCAGTTCTTC | CATSDTAPINEQFF
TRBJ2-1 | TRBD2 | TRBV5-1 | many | TGCGCCAGCAGCTTGGTAGGACTAGCGGGAACCAATGAGCAGTTCTTC | CASSLVGLAGTNEQFF
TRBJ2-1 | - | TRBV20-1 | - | TGCAGTGCTAGAGACATGGGGGGAGACTACAATGAGCAGTTCTTC | CSARDMGGDYNEQFF
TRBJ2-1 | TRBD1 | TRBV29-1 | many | TGCAGCGAACGACCAGGGGGCTCCTACAATGAGCAGTTCTTC | CSERPGGSYNEQFF
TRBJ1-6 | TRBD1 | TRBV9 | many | TGTGCCAGCAGCGGGGGGACAGGGAGCTCCTATAATTCACCCCTCCACTTT | CASSGGTGSSYNSPLHF
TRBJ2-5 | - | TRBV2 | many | TGTGCCAGCAGTGCGCTGCGTGGGTCTCAAGAGACCCAGTACTTC | CASSALRGSQETQYF
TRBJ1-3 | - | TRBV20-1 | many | TGCAGTGCTAGAGCACGAAACACCATATATTTT | CSARARNTIYF
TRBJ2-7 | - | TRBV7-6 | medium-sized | TGTGCCAGCAGCTTTGGGGGCCCCGTGAACGAGCAGTACTTC | CASSFGGPVNEQYF
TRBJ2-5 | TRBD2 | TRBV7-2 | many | TGTGCCAGCAGACCTCCGGGACTAGTACCAGAGACCCAGTACTTC | CASRPPGLVPETQYF
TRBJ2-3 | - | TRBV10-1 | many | TGCGCCAGCACCGGATCTAGCACAGATACGCAGTATTTT | CASTGSSTDTQYF
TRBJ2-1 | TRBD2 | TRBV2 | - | TGTGCCAGCAGTCCCGGACTAGCGGGAGGGCAGAATGAGCAGTTCTTC | CASSPGLAGGQNEQFF